One sample yielded the 4 T cell receptor beta chains listed below, sequenced in a study of cytomegalovirus exposure and HLA in healthy donors. TCRdb keeps only in-frame clones here, not all; method: immunoSEQ multiplex PCR. The top ten hold under 3.5% of the sample, which has some 170,000 clones, around nine tenths seen once. Sequencing was carried out using PBMCs. Every receptor here comes from a man between 18 and 35 years old in good health and CMV-seropositive.

This clone was seen a single time. The CDR3, as DNA: TGTGCCAGCAGCCCGTGGACAGACGGAGCTTTCTTT. This sequence encodes CASSPWTDGAFF. The chain uses TRBV7-2 and TRBJ1-1, with D possibly being TRBD1 (6 bases). V lost 5 bases, J lost 10 bases, and 14 bases lay in between. There are 12 residues in the CDR3. Germline V gene sequence: CDR1 SGHTA, CDR2 FQGNSA.

This chain joins TRBV27 and TRBJ2-7; 8 bases map to TRBD1. CDR1 is MNHEY, CDR2 SMNVEV, per germline (reference sequence). The CDR3 is 14 amino acids. The V segment lost 4 bases and the J segment 6 bases; nucleotides outside the gene matches: 8. The CDR3 protein is CASSSRGRLSEQYF. The CDR3 DNA reads TGTGCCAGCAGTTCCAGGGGGCGCTTGAGCGAGCAGTACTTC.

The chain employs TRBV5-4 and TRBJ2-2; 9 bases fit TRBD1. The trim removed 5 bases at V and 4 bases at J, leaving 6 bases unmatched. The CDR3 spans 15 residues. Looked up from germline, CDR1 is SGHNT and CDR2 is YYREEE (reference sequence). The CDR3 region is CASSGGDRVTGELFF. The CDR3 DNA reads as TGTGCCAGCAGTGGCGGGGACAGGGTCACCGGGGAGCTGTTTTTT.

The gene calls are TRBV11-2 and TRBJ2-1, with D perhaps TRBD2 (6 bases). The length of the CDR3 is 13 residues. Germline V gene data show CDR1 as SGHAT and CDR2 as FQNNGV. V lost 7 bases to trimming and J lost 7 bases, with 14 bases between them. DNA for the CDR3: TGTGCCAGCACCGGGACTGGGGGAAATGAGCAGTTCTTC. It encodes CASTGTGGNEQFF.